The next 25 T cell receptor beta chains were all read from a single sample in a study of T cell changes during pregnancy in multiple sclerosis. Using immunoSEQ multiplex PCR, the repertoire was profiled, and TCRdb retains in-frame clones only, with some absent. Seen here are tens of thousands of clones, approximately 90% observed once, and the top ten hold around 4.2%. The specimen comprised peripheral blood, sampled in the second trimester of pregnancy. The source is a female donor in good health, enrolled as a control in a pregnancy study.

J is TRBJ1-6 and V is TRBV11-1; 9 bases match TRBD1. This CDR3 region has 15 residues. V dropped 5 bases and J dropped 6; count of bases not matched to a gene: 5. The V gene's germline CDR1 is SGHAT and CDR2 FQDESV (reference sequence). The CDR3, as DNA: TGTGCCAGCAGCCTTGGGACAGGGATTAATTCACCCCTCCACTTT. Its translation is CASSLGTGINSPLHF.

The chain joins TRBV7-6 to TRBJ2-3; TRBD2 aligns across 7 bases. The V gene end was trimmed by 5 bases and the J gene end by 10 bases; junction bases not matched to a gene: 9. The CDR3 covers 13 residues. Germline CDR1 and CDR2: SGHVS and FNYEAQ. CDR3 DNA: TGTGCCAGCAGCGATAGCGGGCCGGGGGCGCAGTATTTT. Translating it yields CASSDSGPGAQYF.

This sequence joins TRBV2 and TRBJ1-1; D call uncertain. This CDR3 has 12 residues. V lost 3 bases and J lost 1, with 3 bases in between. Germline assignment: CDR1 SNHLY and CDR2 FYNNEI. The CDR3 coding sequence is TGTGCCAGCAGTGACAGGAACACTGAAGCTTTCTTT. Translating gives CASSDRNTEAFF.

This chain links TRBV25-1 with TRBJ2-6, with a tentative D call TRBD2 (6 bases). Germline CDR1 is MGHDK and CDR2 is SYGVNS. The CDR3 extends over 15 amino acids. Trimming took off 7 bases at V and 1 base at J, with 11 bases between the two ends. CDR3 DNA: TGTGCCAGCACACCGGAGGGGTCTGGGGCCAACGTCCTGACTTTC. It translates to CASTPEGSGANVLTF.

V and J are TRBV27 and TRBJ1-2; 10 nucleotides agree with TRBD1. This CDR3 contains 13 residues. In germline, CDR1 is MNHEY, CDR2 SMNVEV (reference sequence). The V gene end was trimmed by 4 bases and the J gene end by 8 bases; junction bases not matched to a gene: 4. This CDR3 reads CASSWGTGDGYTF. The CDR3 DNA is TGTGCCAGCAGTTGGGGGACAGGGGACGGCTACACCTTC.

The V and J genes are TRBV11-3 and TRBJ2-1, with 9 bases fitting TRBD2. The CDR3 covers 17 residues. J was trimmed by 5 bases and V by 0 bases; bases with no gene match: 8. The germline gives CDR1 SGHNT, CDR2 YENEEA. In DNA form, the CDR3 reads TGTGCCAGCAGCTTAGATCCCGGCGGGGGGGCCCACAATGAGCAGTTCTTC. Protein product: CASSLDPGGGAHNEQFF.

The V and J genes are TRBV12-1 and TRBJ2-7; TRBD1, the table's D call, lacks a check against the DNA. TRBV12-1 is annotated as a pseudogene. There are 13 residues in the CDR3. Here the CDR3 reads CASSFPGQVRQYF. The CDR3 nucleotides are TGTGCCAGCAGCTTCCCGGGACAGGTGAGACAGTACTTC.

V gene TRBV9 combines with J gene TRBJ2-1; 13 bases match TRBD2. The CDR3 consists of 16 residues. Losses at the gene ends were 7 bases for V and 1 base for J; bases not matched to a gene: 5. Germline values: CDR1 SGDLS, CDR2 YYNGEE. The DNA for the CDR3 is TGTGCCAGCGGACTAGCGGGGGACGGGTCCTACAATGAGCAGTTCTTC. Its translation: CASGLAGDGSYNEQFF.

The chain carries TRBV9 and TRBJ1-6; weak D call: TRBD1 (5 bases). CDR1 is SGDLS, CDR2 YYNGEE, per germline. V was clipped by 3 bases and J by 7 bases, with 11 bases between them. The length of the CDR3 is 14 residues. In DNA form, the CDR3 reads TGTGCCAGCAGCGCAGGGCTCGCGAATTCACCCCTCCACTTT. Translated: CASSAGLANSPLHF.

The genes are TRBV7-2 and TRBJ2-5, with a possible D match to TRBD2 (7 bases). Trimming pared 7 bases from V and 7 bases from J, leaving 13 bases between. The germline V gene has CDR1 SGHTA and CDR2 FQGNSA. This CDR3 region has 12 residues. The CDR3 region is CASTLRGGTQYF. In DNA form, the CDR3 reads TGTGCCAGCACCCTAAGGGGGGGGACCCAGTACTTC.

This clone has just one count. V usage is TRBV25-1 and J usage is TRBJ1-5, with a weak D call TRBD1 (6 bases). Per the germline V gene, CDR1 is MGHDK and CDR2 is SYGVNS. Trimming removed 9 bases from V and 7 bases from J, with 13 bases in between. This CDR3 is built from 12 residues. The CDR3 coding sequence is TGTGCCAGTCGGGGGGCGGGGCAGCCCCAGCATTTT. Translating gives CASRGAGQPQHF. The full variable domain, with the rest looked up from reference TRBV25-1 and TRBJ1-5, is EADIYQTPRYLVIGTGKKITLECSQTMGHDKMYWYQQDPGMELHLIHYSYGVNSTEKGDLSSESTVSRIRTEHFPLTLESARPSHTSQYLCASRGAGQPQHFGDGTRLSIL.

The chain has TRBV6-5 and TRBJ1-2, with unresolved D. V was trimmed by 6 bases and J by 4 bases, leaving 12 bases between them. CDR3 size: 13 residues. Per germline, CDR1 MNHEY and CDR2 SVGAGI. In DNA, the CDR3 is TGTGCCAGCAGGAGAGGCGGCCCCTATGGCTACACCTTC. Encoded protein: CASRRGGPYGYTF.

V and J are TRBV5-1 and TRBJ2-1; 12 nucleotides align to TRBD2. The CDR3 consists of 17 residues. V lost 3 bases to trimming and J lost 6 bases; unmatched junction nucleotides: 10. Looked up from germline, CDR1 is SGHRS and CDR2 is YFSETQ. Here the CDR3 DNA reads TGCGCCAGCAGCTATCTAGCGGGAGGGCCGGATATCAATGAGCAGTTCTTC. Protein sequence: CASSYLAGGPDINEQFF.

This chain uses TRBV2 with TRBJ2-1; D is perhaps TRBD2 (6 bases). The V end lost 4 bases, the J end lost 7 bases, and 11 bases lay between the germline ends. The CDR3 contains 13 residues. Germline values: CDR1 SNHLY, CDR2 FYNNEI. CDR3 loop: CASSVEGRNEQFF. CDR3 DNA sequence: TGTGCCAGCAGTGTGGAGGGTCGGAATGAGCAGTTCTTC.

V is TRBV2 and J is TRBJ2-1, with 8 bases fitting TRBD2. V gave up 6 bases and J gave up 4 bases; unmatched junction bases: 8. From germline, CDR1 is SNHLY and CDR2 FYNNEI. There are 15 residues in the CDR3. The CDR3 is CASRSTSGPYNEQFF. In DNA form, the CDR3 reads TGTGCCAGCAGGTCCACTAGCGGACCTTACAATGAGCAGTTCTTC.

Concerning this clone: The junction and the germline gene differ at one end; a read error may be behind it. This rearrangement joins TRBV2 to TRBJ1-1; D perhaps matches TRBD1 (6 bases). The germline V gene encodes CDR1 SNHLY and CDR2 FYNNEI. The CDR3 totals 14 residues. The CDR3, as DNA: TGTACCAGCAGTCTACAGGGTAGGAACACTGAAGCTTTCTTT. Translated: CTSSLQGRNTEAFF.

The rearrangement uses TRBV7-2 and TRBJ2-1; TRBD2 might be the D (5 bases). This CDR3 comprises 14 residues. The germline V gene encodes CDR1 SGHTA and CDR2 FQGNSA. Trimming left V 1 base short and J 9 bases short, with 13 bases between. CDR3 nucleotides: TGTGCCAGCAGCTTAGTCGGGGATAGAGTTGAGCAGTTCTTC. It codes for CASSLVGDRVEQFF.

This clone was seen just once. The V gene is TRBV29-1, the J gene TRBJ1-2; the D gene is possibly TRBD1 (6 bases). This CDR3 has 13 amino acids. Trimming removed 7 bases from V and 2 bases from J, with 14 bases in between. From germline, CDR1 is SQVTM and CDR2 ANQGSEA. CDR3 sequence (DNA): TGCAGCGGTATGACAGGATCCAACTATGGCTACACCTTC. Its protein is CSGMTGSNYGYTF.

The chain has TRBV4-3 and TRBJ1-1; TRBD1 is a possible D gene (5 bases). Trimming pared 0 bases from V and 11 bases from J, leaving 19 bases between. The CDR3 contains 15 residues. Germline V lookup: CDR1 LGHNA, CDR2 YSLEER. Written as DNA, the CDR3 is TGCGCCAGCAGCCAAGAGGCCGGACATCAGAGCGACGCTTTCTTT. Translation: CASSQEAGHQSDAFF.

V gene TRBV6-1 combines with J gene TRBJ1-2; the D is unclear. Trimming left V 3 bases short and J 7 bases short, with 12 bases between. Germline V gene lookup returns CDR1 MNHNS and CDR2 SASEGT. This CDR3 comprises 13 residues. The CDR3 DNA reads as TGTGCCAGCAGTGAGCGGGGAATCAGTGGCTACACCTTC. Its translation is CASSERGISGYTF.

The rearrangement uses TRBV6-1 and TRBJ1-1, with a tentative D call TRBD1 (6 bases). The CDR3 runs 15 residues. Trimming took 5 bases from V and 5 from J, leaving 18 bases between them. Germline values: CDR1 MNHNS, CDR2 SASEGT. The CDR3 loop reads CASSRWRGAGTEAFF. In nucleotides, the CDR3 is TGTGCCAGCAGTAGATGGCGGGGGGCGGGAACTGAAGCTTTCTTT.

The chain combines TRBV21-1 with TRBJ1-5; TRBD1, as called in the table, went unchecked against the DNA. TRBV21-1 is a documented pseudogene. The CDR3 sequence is 19 residues long. CDR3 in DNA: TGTGCCAGCAGCAAAGCTCGGATAGGGGGAATGATGAGCAATCAGCCCCAGCATTTT. It is translated as CASSKARIGGMMSNQPQHF.

This chain joins TRBV5-1 and TRBJ2-7; 10 bases match TRBD1. Germline V gene data show CDR1 as SGHRS and CDR2 as YFSETQ. The CDR3 length is 14 residues. The ends lost 4 bases at V and 6 bases at J; junction bases unmatched: 7. CDR3 loop: CASSPGTGAGEQYF. For the CDR3, the DNA is TGCGCCAGCAGCCCTGGGACAGGGGCCGGCGAGCAGTACTTC.

The V call is TRBV21-1, the J call TRBJ1-5. TRBV21-1 is tagged as a pseudogene. The CDR3 is 13 amino acids. CDR3 nucleotides: TGTGCCAGCCCGCACCGGAGGGATCAGCCCCAGCATTTT. Residues: CASPHRRDQPQHF.

The V and J genes are TRBV19 and TRBJ2-4, with D tentatively TRBD2 (6 bases). CDR3 length equals 14 residues. Trimming stripped 0 bases from V and 11 bases from J, with 14 bases between. Germline loops: CDR1 LNHDA, CDR2 SQIVND (reference sequence). CDR3 coding DNA: TGTGCCAGTAGTATAGATGGGACTTCAGGCCTTCAGTACTTC. Translation: CASSIDGTSGLQYF.